The 5 T cell receptor beta chains presented below share a single source sample, sequenced in a study of shared clonotypes between healthy human individuals. The repertoire was sequenced with immunoSEQ multiplex PCR; TCRdb's copy has only in-frame clones and lacks some. The table has around 2,000,000 clones, roughly 96% seen once; the top ten hold approximately 0.13%. Sequencing was carried out using naive CD4+ T cells sorted from blood. Subset defined: CD45RA+ positively selected. The receptors were sampled from a man aged 18 to 30 in good health.

This clone has only one observation. CDR3 DNA: TGTGCCAGCAGATTGGCACAGCTCTACGAAGCTTTCTTT. Its protein product is CASRLAQLYEAFF. V and J are TRBV2 and TRBJ1-1; D unclear. This CDR3 is 13 amino acids long. V was pared by 6 bases and J by 8 bases, with 16 bases between. Germline V gene sequence: CDR1 SNHLY, CDR2 FYNNEI.

The V gene is TRBV5-1, the J gene TRBJ2-7, with TRBD2 matching over 9 bases. The ends lost 0 bases at V and 7 bases at J; junction bases unmatched: 11. The V gene's germline CDR1 is SGHRS and CDR2 YFSETQ. The CDR3 is 16 residues long. The CDR3 DNA sequence: TGCGCCAGCAGCTTGGCGGCGGGGGGGCCCAGAGGGGAGCAGTACTTC. This codes for CASSLAAGGPRGEQYF. The whole variable domain, filled in from reference TRBV5-1 and TRBJ2-7, reads KAGVTQTPRYLIKTRGQQVTLSCSPISGHRSVSWYQQTPGQGLQFLFEYFSETQRNKGNFPGRFSGRQFSNSRSEMNVSTLELGDSALYLCASSLAAGGPRGEQYFGPGTRLTVT.

This clone is a singleton in its sample. CDR3 nucleotide sequence: TGCGCCAGCAGCCAAGGTCGCGGAGGGGGTTCTTCACCCCTCCACTTT. Its translation is CASSQGRGGGSSPLHF. The chain has TRBV4-1 and TRBJ1-6, with D possibly TRBD1 on 6 matching bases. Germline CDR1 and CDR2: MGHRA and YSYEKL. There are 16 residues in the CDR3. The V gene lost 1 base and the J gene lost 9 bases, with 16 bases spanning the gap.

The rearrangement links TRBV19 to TRBJ2-1, with TRBD1 matching over 7 bases. With V trimmed by 4 bases and J by 7 bases, 7 bases remained unmatched. The CDR3 has 14 amino acids. Germline loops: CDR1 LNHDA, CDR2 SQIVND (reference sequence). The CDR3 here is CASSSGQAFNEQFF. The CDR3 DNA follows: TGTGCCAGTAGTAGCGGACAGGCATTTAATGAGCAGTTCTTC.

This clone was found once. Other DNA sequences of this sample code for an identical CDR3. The chain recombines TRBV28 with TRBJ1-2; D possibly corresponds to TRBD1 (5 bases). Germline V gives CDR1 MDHEN, CDR2 SYDVKM. The CDR3 is made up of 13 amino acids. V was pared by 2 bases and J by 3 bases, with 7 bases between. CDR3 region: CASSLGTDYGYTF. CDR3 bases: TGTGCCAGCAGTTTAGGGACGGACTATGGCTACACCTTC.